This T cell receptor beta chain was observed in a study of PD-L1 blockade in urothelial cancer. Study context: The patients had undergone anywhere from 0 to 3 prior chemotherapy regimens. The analyses of blood took place 3 weeks (second dose) and 6 weeks after treatment start.

V lost 4 bases and J 4 bases, leaving 14 bases between the germline ends. The CDR3 extends over 14 amino acids. CDR1 SGHNT and CDR2 YYREEE come from the germline V gene (reference sequence). A word on this clone: Its antigen is unidentified.

Overall study findings and caveats: Below-median pretreatment blood TCR clonality predicted better survival.

As for time point: pretreatment peripheral blood. Pretreatment and on-treatment blood mononuclear cell samples were taken, totaling between 1 and 8 time points per patient. This table comes from immunoSEQ multiplex PCR, and its TCRdb copy is limited to in-frame clones, with some not included. The sample has tens of thousands of clones; 90% are singletons. The chain joins TRBV5-4 to TRBJ2-5; maybe TRBD2 (6 bases). The source was PBMCs, collected around atezolizumab (anti-PD-L1) treatment. This TCR was sampled from a man in his sixties with urothelial cancer. CDR3 loop: CASSTPSVRETQYF. The CDR3, as DNA: TGTGCCAGCAGCACACCTAGCGTACGAGAGACCCAGTACTTC.